This T cell receptor (beta chain) was recovered during a study of blood T cell repertoires in COVID-19. For the study at large: COVID-19 samples, acute and convalescent, were from the United States, Italy and Spain. The cDNA or gDNA used as material had been derived from T cells, B-cell-depleted T cells, or PBMCs.

V was pared by 2 bases and J by 0 bases, with 8 bases between. The CDR3 is made up of 14 amino acids. In germline, CDR1 is MNHEY, CDR2 SVGAGI. Authors' processing steps: Amplification with reference gene primers provided the estimates of nucleated cell counts. Method: immunoSEQ multiplex PCR; TCRdb's copy keeps in-frame clones and lacks some. V, J and clone size are those of that table, while D and trimming were read from the DNA. Of 300,000 or so clones listed, 83% are singletons. This receptor was taken from a woman in her forties or fifties with acute or convalescent COVID-19. Sequencing was done on a sample of peripheral blood. The chain uses TRBV6-5 and TRBJ2-7, with D possibly matching TRBD2 (6 bases). The CDR3 sequence is CASSYGGNSYEQYF. The CDR3 region has the DNA TGTGCCAGCAGTTACGGCGGGAACTCCTACGAGCAGTACTTC.